The 12 T cell receptor beta chains presented below share a single source sample, sequenced in a study of blood T cell repertoires in COVID-19. This table comes from immunoSEQ multiplex PCR, and its TCRdb copy is limited to in-frame clones, with some not included. The sample lists under 300,000 clones; 92% were seen once. Sequences were obtained from peripheral blood. The receptors here all came from a man younger than 45 with COVID-19, enrolled during active disease.

The CDR3 DNA sequence: TGCGCCAGCAGCCAAGATCCCTCCGGGAGGGTGAACACCCACGAGCAGTACTTC. The encoded protein is CASSQDPSGRVNTHEQYF. The gene calls are TRBV4-1 and TRBJ2-7; TRBD2 matches 8 bases. V lost 0 bases to trimming and J lost 5 bases; unmatched junction nucleotides: 15. The CDR3 sequence is 18 residues long. Germline loops: CDR1 MGHRA, CDR2 YSYEKL.

The chain combines TRBV10-3 with TRBJ2-4; 9 bases fit TRBD1. The CDR3 length is 13 residues. The trim removed 3 bases at V and 8 bases at J, leaving 2 bases unmatched. From germline, CDR1 is ENHRY and CDR2 SYGVKD. The CDR3 loop is CAISEDRGDIQYF. DNA for the CDR3: TGTGCCATCAGTGAAGACAGGGGGGACATTCAGTACTTC.

Turning to this clone: In the same sample, other DNA sequences code for this CDR3. The chain joins TRBV12-3 or TRBV12-4 to TRBJ2-7; D might be TRBD1 (6 bases). This CDR3 is built from 13 residues. The V end lost 2 bases, the J end lost 3 bases, and 8 bases lay between the germline ends. As DNA, the CDR3 is TGTGCCAGCAGTTTACAGGGGAGCTACGAGCAGTACTTC. It is translated as CASSLQGSYEQYF.

The V and J genes are TRBV6-5 and TRBJ2-7; the D gene is possibly TRBD2 (6 bases). CDR1 MNHEY and CDR2 SVGAGI come from the germline V gene. The CDR3 totals 14 residues. V lost 4 bases, J lost 3 bases, and 13 bases lay in between. The CDR3 bases are TGTGCCAGCAGTTTGGCGGAGGGACTCTACGAGCAGTACTTC. Residues: CASSLAEGLYEQYF.

The chain uses TRBV2 and TRBJ1-6; D perhaps matches TRBD1 (6 bases). The CDR3 covers 18 residues. V lost 5 bases and J 0 bases, leaving 17 bases between the germline ends. Germline CDR1 reads SNHLY; CDR2 reads FYNNEI. CDR3 bases: TGTGCCAGCAGTCGTACCGGGACAAAGAGCTCCTATAATTCACCCCTCCACTTT. It is translated as CASSRTGTKSSYNSPLHF. Based on the CDR3 plus reference TRBV2 and TRBJ1-6, the full variable domain is EPEVTQTPSHQVTQMGQEVILRCVPISNHLYFYWYRQILGQKVEFLVSFYNNEISEKSEIFDDQFSVERPDGSNFTLKIRSTKLEDSAMYFCASSRTGTKSSYNSPLHFGNGTRLTVT.

This rearrangement joins TRBV29-1 to TRBJ1-1, with D perhaps TRBD1 (6 bases). Deletions cut 1 base from V and 9 bases from J, with 9 bases between. This CDR3 contains 11 residues. The V gene's germline CDR1 is SQVTM and CDR2 ANQGSEA. The chain's CDR3 is CSVEAGQKAFF. For the CDR3, the DNA is TGCAGCGTTGAAGCGGGACAAAAAGCTTTCTTT.

The rearrangement links TRBV14 to TRBJ2-2; tentatively, D is TRBD2 (5 bases). The germline CDR1 and CDR2 sequences are SGHDN and FVKESK. The CDR3 is 13 amino acids. Trimming removed 1 base at V and 8 bases at J, with 8 bases between. CDR3 in amino acids: CASSQARRGELFF. The DNA of the CDR3 is TGTGCCAGCAGCCAAGCAAGGAGGGGGGAGCTGTTTTTT. Based on the CDR3 plus reference TRBV14 and TRBJ2-2, the full variable domain is EAGVTQFPSHSVIEKGQTVTLRCDPISGHDNLYWYRRVMGKEIKFLLHFVKESKQDESGMPNNRFLAERTGGTYSTLKVQPAELEDSGVYFCASSQARRGELFFGEGSRLTVL.

This chain uses TRBV19 with TRBJ1-2; possible D gene TRBD1, 6 bases. V was clipped by 2 bases and J by 3 bases, with 10 bases between them. CDR1 is LNHDA and CDR2 is SQIVND in the germline V gene (reference sequence). The CDR3 is 14 amino acids. The CDR3 here is CASSIRGGDYGYTF. CDR3 DNA: TGTGCCAGTAGTATAAGGGGGGGAGACTATGGCTACACCTTC.

The rearrangement uses TRBV4-2 and TRBJ1-5; D not certain. This CDR3 region has 16 residues. Germline V CDR1 and CDR2: LGHNA, YNFKEQ. V gave up 0 bases and J gave up 3 bases, with 12 bases separating them. Written as DNA, the CDR3 is TGTGCCAGCAGCCAAGAGATCGACGGAGTCAATCAGCCCCAGCATTTT. This encodes CASSQEIDGVNQPQHF.

This chain links TRBV5-6 with TRBJ1-2, with D maybe TRBD1 (5 bases). Germline-derived CDR1 and CDR2 are SGHDT and YYEEEE. The CDR3 runs 13 residues. The V and J ends lost 3 bases and 8 bases respectively, with 14 bases between them. The DNA for the CDR3 is TGTGCCAGCAGCTCTCCAGGGAAATCAGGCTACACCTTC. Its translation: CASSSPGKSGYTF.

The gene calls are TRBV14 and TRBJ1-1; the match to TRBD1 covers 7 bases. Unmatched junction bases numbered 2, after V lost 0 bases and J lost 4 bases. CDR1 is SGHDN, CDR2 FVKESK, per germline. There are 14 residues in the CDR3. The CDR3 sequence: CASSQEYRGTEAFF. CDR3 DNA: TGTGCCAGCAGCCAAGAATACAGGGGCACTGAAGCTTTCTTT.

This CDR3 is CASSSPPGTSGYNEQFF. The CDR3 DNA is TGTGCCAGTAGCTCCCCCCCGGGGACTAGCGGCTACAATGAGCAGTTCTTC. This sequence joins TRBV19 and TRBJ2-1; 11 nucleotides agree with TRBD2. This CDR3 has 17 residues. Trimming at V came to 6 bases and at J to 3 bases, leaving 10 bases not matched to a gene. Germline values: CDR1 LNHDA, CDR2 SQIVND (reference sequence).